This T cell receptor (beta chain) appears in the sequencing data of a study of tumor and adjacent non-tumor tissue in lung cancer. Details on this clonotype: Its antigen is not identified.

The library came from three nested PCR rounds adapted from ARM-PCR protocols. MiXCR, applied by TCRdb to the multiplex PCR reads, yields one record per CDR3 protein. The table records some 200,000 distinct CDR3 sequences, over 55% of them present only once. CDR3 length: 14 amino acids. Germline CDR1 SGHNT, CDR2 YENEEA. Trimming removed 0 bases from V and 13 bases from J, with 15 bases in between. Overall study findings and caveats: Compared with tumor, normal lung showed significantly lower TCR diversity.

The template was RNA from unsorted bulk tissue. Between August and November 2014, newly diagnosed, chemotherapy-naive lung cancer patients underwent thoracic surgery in China. The chain links TRBV11-3 to TRBJ2-2, with D perhaps matching TRBD1 (6 bases). Sample: lung tumor tissue. The clonotype was recovered from a man between 60 and 70 years old with non-small cell lung cancer. In DNA, the CDR3 is TGTGCCAGCAGCTTAGATTTAGGATCCAGGGGGCTGTTTTTT. Its protein product is CASSLDLGSRGLFF.